A selection of T cell receptor beta chains follows, all from one sample in a study of blood T cells in healthy people across ages. TCRdb analysed the 5' RACE reads with MiXCR anew, one entry per CDR3 protein. Of 1.5 million to 2 million distinct CDR3 sequences in the sample, 28% were seen once. The sample consisted of blood. Receptors were obtained from a woman between 25 and 40 years old in good health. The CDR3 runs from the conserved cysteine through the conserved F or W. Fields, in order: D gene, clone size, J gene, V gene, CDR3 protein, CDR3 DNA. D genes are given only for firm matches. Size values are once, few and many counts, or a class for expanded clones, and some rows have none.

TRBD1	few	TRBJ2-7	TRBV7-3	CASSPQGQGGEQYF	TGTGCCAGCAGCCCCCAGGGACAGGGTGGCGAGCAGTACTTC
NA	NA	TRBJ2-1	TRBV19	CASSIEVASSYNEQFF	TGTGCCAGTAGTATTGAGGTGGCTAGCTCCTACAATGAGCAGTTCTTC
NA	many	TRBJ1-4	TRBV6-1	CASSDFGESNEKLFF	TGTGCCAGCAGTGATTTTGGAGAATCGAATGAAAAACTGTTTTTT
TRBD1	few	TRBJ1-6	TRBV6-1	CASRGDRLENSPLHF	TGTGCCAGCAGAGGGGACAGGTTAGAGAATTCACCCCTCCACTTT
TRBD2	NA	TRBJ2-1	TRBV7-2	CASSLIGGGPYNEQFF	TGTGCCAGCAGCTTAATCGGGGGAGGGCCTTACAATGAGCAGTTCTTC
TRBD2	NA	TRBJ2-7	TRBV28	CASRFISGGEQYF	TGTGCCAGCAGATTTATATCGGGGGGCGAGCAGTACTTC
TRBD1	NA	TRBJ2-7	TRBV7-9	CASSWDSNRNEQYF	TGTGCCAGCAGTTGGGACAGCAACAGGAACGAGCAGTACTTC
TRBD2	NA	TRBJ2-7	TRBV10-3	CAISESQRGYNYEQYF	TGTGCCATCAGTGAGTCGCAGCGGGGGTACAACTACGAGCAGTACTTC
NA	NA	TRBJ2-1	TRBV9	CASSVGPVSSYEQFF	TGTGCCAGCAGCGTAGGACCCGTCAGCTCCTACGAGCAGTTCTTC
NA	NA	TRBJ1-1	TRBV29-1	CSVSREGIYTEAFF	TGCAGCGTTTCAAGGGAGGGAATATACACTGAAGCTTTCTTT
NA	many	TRBJ2-7	TRBV27	CASSHPGSQVEQYF	TGTGCCAGCAGTCACCCGGGATCCCAGGTGGAGCAGTACTTC
NA	NA	TRBJ2-5	TRBV7-2	CASSLHPSKETQYF	TGTGCCAGCAGCTTACATCCCTCGAAAGAGACCCAGTACTTC
TRBD2	many	TRBJ2-1	TRBV5-1	CASSLVPSGLAGVNEQFF	TGCGCCAGCAGCTTGGTTCCCTCGGGACTAGCGGGGGTCAATGAGCAGTTCTTC
NA	NA	TRBJ1-2	TRBV7-2	CVSSLEPPGVGIGYTF	TGTGTCAGCAGCTTAGAACCCCCGGGGGTGGGTATTGGCTACACCTTC
NA	NA	TRBJ2-1	TRBV14	CASSQEVRDTYNEQFF	TGTGCCAGCAGCCAAGAGGTCAGGGACACCTACAATGAGCAGTTCTTC
TRBD2	few	TRBJ2-3	TRBV19	CASSGGGPVTQYF	TGTGCCAGTAGTGGCGGGGGGCCGGTCACGCAGTATTTT
TRBD2	many	TRBJ2-5	TRBV28	CASSTGLAGVSLETQYF	TGTGCCAGCAGTACCGGACTAGCGGGAGTGTCGTTGGAGACCCAGTACTTC
NA	NA	TRBJ2-1	TRBV7-9	CASSGETTREEQFF	TGTGCCAGCAGCGGAGAAACTACCCGGGAGGAGCAGTTCTTC
TRBD2	NA	TRBJ2-5	TRBV7-3	CASSSRLAGGEETQYF	TGTGCCAGCAGCTCCAGACTAGCGGGGGGGGAAGAGACCCAGTACTTC
NA	once	TRBJ2-3	TRBV15	CATRRVPTDTRYF	TGTGCCACCAGGAGAGTACCCACAGATACGCGGTATTTT
NA	few	TRBJ2-7	TRBV5-1	CASSFRAALTLTSYEQYF	TGCGCCAGCAGCTTCCGGGCAGCCCTCACTCTGACCAGCTACGAGCAGTACTTC
TRBD2	few	TRBJ2-7	TRBV6-2/TRBV6-3	CASSYLGLAGDEQYF	TGTGCCAGCAGTTATTTGGGACTAGCGGGAGATGAGCAGTACTTC
NA	NA	TRBJ2-6	TRBV18	CASSQDNSGANVLTF	TGTGCCAGCTCGCAGGACAACTCTGGGGCCAACGTCCTGACTTTC
TRBD2	NA	TRBJ2-1	TRBV27	CATRTSGRSSYNEQFF	TGTGCCACCAGGACTAGCGGGAGAAGCTCCTACAATGAGCAGTTCTTC
NA	NA	TRBJ2-1	TRBV18	CAGSPRGGDEQFF	TGTGCCGGCTCACCAAGGGGGGGCGATGAGCAGTTCTTC
NA	few	TRBJ2-7	TRBV11-2	CASSFPAGTSQYF	TGTGCCAGCAGCTTCCCGGCGGGGACCAGTCAGTACTTC
TRBD1	few	TRBJ2-3	TRBV6-6	CASRTGGMSTDTQYF	TGTGCCAGCAGGACAGGGGGAATGAGCACAGATACGCAGTATTTT
TRBD1	NA	TRBJ2-3	TRBV11-1	CASSQTGTGSSDTQYF	TGTGCCAGCAGCCAGACCGGGACAGGATCCTCGGATACGCAGTATTTT
NA	NA	TRBJ2-3	TRBV2	CASSEELAADTQYF	TGTGCCAGCAGTGAGGAGTTAGCGGCAGATACGCAGTATTTT
NA	NA	TRBJ1-5	TRBV9	CASSDSPNQPQHF	TGTGCCAGCAGCGACTCGCCCAATCAGCCCCAGCATTTT
NA	many	TRBJ2-6	TRBV2	CASSDRTGNSGANVLTF	TGTGCCAGCAGTGACAGGACCGGCAACTCTGGGGCCAACGTCCTGACTTTC
NA	NA	TRBJ2-1	TRBV3-1	CASSQVKGQAGEQFF	TGTGCCAGCAGCCAAGTCAAGGGCCAGGCCGGTGAGCAGTTCTTC
NA	NA	TRBJ2-1	TRBV27	CVSSLLAEGNEQFF	TGTGTCAGCAGTTTATTAGCCGAGGGGAATGAGCAGTTCTTC
TRBD2	NA	TRBJ2-1	TRBV7-2	CASSSRVGGLAGSEQFF	TGTGCCAGCAGCTCCAGGGTGGGCGGACTAGCGGGAAGCGAGCAGTTCTTC
NA	NA	TRBJ2-5	TRBV5-1	CASSTDGRAETQYF	TGCGCCAGCAGCACCGACGGCAGGGCGGAGACCCAGTACTTC
NA	NA	TRBJ2-7	TRBV20-1	CSATISYEQYF	TGCAGTGCTACCATCTCCTACGAGCAGTACTTC
NA	few	TRBJ2-7	TRBV7-2	CASSLTPSQGSYEQYF	TGTGCCAGCAGCTTAACTCCCTCCCAGGGCTCCTACGAGCAGTACTTC
NA	NA	TRBJ1-1	TRBV7-2	CASSPYSGGTEAFF	TGTGCCAGCAGCCCGTACTCCGGGGGAACTGAAGCTTTCTTT